The 23 T cell receptor beta chains presented below share a single source sample, sequenced in a study of T cells after yellow fever vaccination. TCRdb re-called the 5' RACE reads with MiXCR, one entry per CDR3 protein. This table holds 500,000 to 650,000 distinct CDR3 sequences, 9% to 15% found once. The sequences come from PBMCs, collected on the day of the yellow fever booster vaccination. The source of these receptors is a man aged 25-40 years who received the YFV17D yellow fever vaccine.

This clonotype was observed many times. The DNA for the CDR3 is TGTGCCAGCAGCCAAGTAGGGATCTCCTACAATGAGCAGTTCTTC. Translation gives CASSQVGISYNEQFF. The chain has TRBV3-1 and TRBJ2-1; D is uncertain. The CDR3 covers 15 residues. V was clipped by 1 base and J by 0 bases, with 7 bases between them. Germline CDR1 is LGHDT and CDR2 is YNNKEL (reference sequence).

The chain links TRBV11-2 to TRBJ1-1, with D possibly TRBD1 on 6 matching bases. The CDR3 is 14 residues long. Germline CDR1 and CDR2: SGHAT and FQNNGV. Trimming shortened V by 1 base and J by 9 bases, and 15 bases separated the two germline ends. CDR3 sequence (DNA): TGTGCCAGCAGCTTAGCTTTGGGGACAAATAAAGCTTTCTTT. It is translated as CASSLALGTNKAFF. The entire variable domain, with the rest obtained from reference TRBV11-2 and TRBJ1-1, is as follows: EAGVAQSPRYKIIEKRQSVAFWCNPISGHATLYWYQQILGQGPKLLIQFQNNGVVDDSQLPKDRFSAERLKGVDSTLKIQPAKLEDSAVYLCASSLALGTNKAFFGQGTRLTVV.

This clonotype was recorded many times. J is TRBJ2-2 and V is TRBV6-5; D ambiguous. This CDR3 contains 15 residues. Germline-derived CDR1 and CDR2 are MNHEY and SVGAGI. Trimming removed 0 bases from V and 0 bases from J, with 5 bases in between. The CDR3 DNA is TGTGCCAGCAGTTACTCTGGACCGAACACCGGGGAGCTGTTTTTT. Encoded protein: CASSYSGPNTGELFF.

This clonotype was observed a few times. The V and J genes are TRBV12-3 or TRBV12-4 and TRBJ2-5, with TRBD1 as a possible D gene (7 bases). This CDR3 region has 15 residues. V lost 11 bases and J lost 1, with 20 bases in between. CDR3 sequence reads: CASCMEQGGQETQYF. The CDR3 bases are TGTGCCTCGTGTATGGAGCAGGGGGGCCAAGAGACCCAGTACTTC.

The table lists this clonotype with a few counts. The rearrangement links TRBV7-9 to TRBJ2-7, with 10 bases lining up with TRBD1. This CDR3 spans 17 amino acids. With 2 bases clipped from V and 3 bases from J, the junction kept 10 bases outside the gene matches. Looked up from germline, CDR1 is SEHNR and CDR2 is FQNEAQ (reference sequence). This chain's CDR3 is CASSLRSGTGDFYEQYF. Written as DNA, the CDR3 is TGTGCCAGCAGCTTACGGTCCGGGACAGGGGACTTCTACGAGCAGTACTTC.

This clonotype has more than one count but fewer than ten. The chain couples TRBV7-2 to TRBJ2-7; TRBD2 is a possible D gene (5 bases). The CDR3 contains 14 residues. V lost 0 bases to trimming and J lost 6 bases, with 12 bases between them. Germline V gene data show CDR1 as SGHTA and CDR2 as FQGNSA. The CDR3 bases are TGTGCCAGCAGCTTAGCGCTTCGGGAAGGCGAGCAGTACTTC. Its translation: CASSLALREGEQYF.

This clonotype showed up just a few times. The chain is built from TRBV9 and TRBJ1-6; D gene ambiguous. V gave up 4 bases and J gave up 7 bases, with 21 bases separating them. This CDR3 is built from 17 residues. CDR1 SGDLS and CDR2 YYNGEE come from the germline V gene. Here the CDR3 reads CASSPREGIFDNSPLHF. For the CDR3, the DNA is TGTGCCAGCAGCCCCAGAGAGGGTATTTTCGACAATTCACCCCTCCACTTT. Full variable domain (remainder filled in from reference TRBV9 and TRBJ1-6): DSGVTQTPKHLITATGQRVTLRCSPRSGDLSVYWYQQSLDQGLQFLIQYYNGEERAKGNILERFSAQQFPDLHSELNLSSLELGDSALYFCASSPREGIFDNSPLHFGNGTRLTVT.

In this sample, this clonotype turned up many times. The V gene is TRBV11-2, the J gene TRBJ1-1, with TRBD1 matching 9 bases. The CDR3 loop spans 14 amino acids. J lost 4 bases, V lost 5 bases, and 5 bases had no gene match. Germline CDR1 reads SGHAT; CDR2 reads FQNNGV. The CDR3 sequence: CASSPSTGGTEAFF. CDR3 nucleotide sequence: TGTGCCAGCAGCCCGTCGACAGGGGGCACTGAAGCTTTCTTT.

This clonotype occurred a few times. The rearrangement joins TRBV3-1 to TRBJ2-3; no clear D. Germline V gene lookup returns CDR1 LGHDT and CDR2 YNNKEL (reference sequence). The CDR3 covers 16 residues. V lost 2 bases to trimming and J lost 4 bases, with 16 bases between them. The CDR3 DNA reads TGTGCCAGCAGCCAACGCGATCGGACCCCCGCAGATACGCAGTATTTT. It encodes CASSQRDRTPADTQYF.

The chain combines TRBV24-1 with TRBJ2-2, with 8 positions matching TRBD1. The trim removed 5 bases at V and 6 bases at J, leaving 4 bases unmatched. Germline CDR1 KGHDR, CDR2 SFDVKD. The CDR3 is 14 residues long. Here the CDR3 reads CATSGTGWSGELFF. The CDR3 DNA is TGTGCCACCAGTGGGACAGGGTGGTCCGGGGAGCTGTTTTTT.

V gene TRBV20-1 combines with J gene TRBJ2-7, with D uncertain. The CDR3 consists of 13 residues. V lost 6 bases to trimming and J lost 3 bases, with 15 bases between them. Germline CDR1 DFQATT, CDR2 SNEGSKA (reference sequence). The CDR3 is CSAPGGIFYEQYF. The DNA of the CDR3 is TGCAGTGCCCCCGGCGGAATCTTCTACGAGCAGTACTTC.

This clonotype was seen a handful of times. The chain has TRBV12-3 or TRBV12-4 and TRBJ2-7; D is unresolved. With 6 bases removed from V and 5 bases from J, the gap between germline ends came to 11 bases. This CDR3 has 12 amino acids. CDR3 region: CASRDALHEQYF. The DNA for the CDR3 is TGTGCCAGCAGGGACGCCCTTCACGAGCAGTACTTC.

This clonotype was observed a handful of times. The chain links TRBV29-1 to TRBJ1-1; D perhaps matches TRBD1 (5 bases). V lost 6 bases and J 0 bases, leaving 8 bases between the germline ends. CDR1 and CDR2 from the germline V gene are SQVTM and ANQGSEA. The CDR3 consists of 12 residues. CDR3 DNA: TGCAGCGTGGGGACCATGAACACTGAAGCTTTCTTT. Protein product: CSVGTMNTEAFF.

This clonotype was counted only a few times. The V gene is TRBV25-1, the J gene TRBJ1-6; no clear D. Trimming cost V 3 bases and J 8 bases, with 11 bases left between them. There are 14 residues in the CDR3. Per the germline V gene, CDR1 is MGHDK and CDR2 is SYGVNS. This chain's CDR3 is CASSEGGGYSPLHF. The CDR3 DNA is TGTGCCAGCAGTGAGGGAGGAGGCTATTCACCCCTCCACTTT.

This clonotype came up a few times. The gene calls are TRBV4-3 and TRBJ2-3; 7 nucleotides line up with TRBD2. The length of the CDR3 is 15 residues. The trim removed 0 bases at V and 5 bases at J, leaving 5 bases unmatched. CDR1 LGHNA and CDR2 YSLEER come from the germline V gene. The DNA for the CDR3 is TGCGCCAGCAGCCAAGATTACCCTAGCGGAGATACGCAGTATTTT. As protein: CASSQDYPSGDTQYF.

The genes are TRBV5-1 and TRBJ1-1, with D unclear. The germline CDR1 and CDR2 sequences are SGHRS and YFSETQ. The CDR3 has 15 amino acids. V was clipped by 2 bases and J by 1 base, with 12 bases between them. The CDR3 sequence is CASSLLGNGNTEAFF. The CDR3 DNA is TGCGCCAGCAGCTTATTAGGTAACGGGAACACTGAAGCTTTCTTT.

This clonotype was counted between two and nine times. The rearrangement joins TRBV19 to TRBJ1-1, with D perhaps matching TRBD1 (6 bases). Trimming left V 2 bases short and J 6 bases short, with 10 bases between. The CDR3 contains 13 residues. CDR1 and CDR2 from the germline V gene are LNHDA and SQIVND (reference sequence). The CDR3 DNA sequence: TGTGCCAGTAGTATAATGGGGGGCGCTGAAGCTTTCTTT. Translation: CASSIMGGAEAFF.

This clonotype was detected a few times. The chain links TRBV2 to TRBJ2-2, with 7 bases identical to TRBD1. The CDR3 contains 12 residues. Germline V gene sequence: CDR1 SNHLY, CDR2 FYNNEI. The ends lost 6 bases at V and 7 bases at J; junction bases unmatched: 2. The CDR3, as DNA: TGTGCCAGCAGACAGGGGTACGGGGAGCTGTTTTTT. As protein: CASRQGYGELFF.

Concerning this clonotype: One base away lies a much larger clone, so this may be a sequencing read error. The chain carries TRBV4-2 and TRBJ2-3, with D perhaps matching TRBD2 (5 bases). This CDR3 is 16 amino acids long. V dropped 2 bases and J dropped 0 bases, with 12 bases sitting between them. From germline, CDR1 is LGHNA and CDR2 YNFKEQ. CDR3 in DNA: TGTGCCAGCAGCCAATTTAGCGTGGAAAGCACAGATACGCAGTATTTT. Translated, it gives CASSQFSVESTDTQYF.

A few counts support this clonotype. The chain is built from TRBV27 and TRBJ2-7, with 7 bases lining up with TRBD1. V lost 2 bases, J lost 5 bases, and 3 bases stayed unmatched. Per germline, CDR1 MNHEY and CDR2 SMNVEV (reference sequence). CDR3 length equals 13 residues. The DNA of the CDR3 is TGTGCCAGCAGTTTAATTGACAGGGACGAGCAGTACTTC. This encodes CASSLIDRDEQYF.

V gene TRBV21-1 combines with J gene TRBJ2-7; the table's D call, TRBD2, has no DNA check behind it. TRBV21-1 is a recognized pseudogene. This CDR3 has 16 residues. The CDR3 region is CASSKDGWRVGYEQYF. The CDR3 nucleotides are TGTGCCAGCAGCAAAGACGGCTGGAGGGTTGGCTACGAGCAGTACTTC.

The chain employs TRBV30 and TRBJ2-3; maybe TRBD2 (6 bases). The CDR3 covers 14 residues. Germline CDR1 and CDR2: GTSNPN and SVGIG (reference sequence). V dropped 2 bases and J dropped 2 bases, with 11 bases sitting between them. CDR3 coding DNA: TGTGCCTGGAGTTTCGCTAGCGACACAGATACGCAGTATTTT. Translation gives CAWSFASDTDTQYF. Based on the CDR3 plus reference TRBV30 and TRBJ2-3, the full variable domain is SQTIHQWPATLVQPVGSPLSLECTVEGTSNPNLYWYRQAAGRGLQLLFYSVGIGQISSEVPQNLSASRPQDRQFILSSKKLLLSDSGFYLCAWSFASDTDTQYFGPGTRLTVL.

This clonotype was picked up a small number of times. This chain uses TRBV28 with TRBJ2-1, with a weak D call TRBD1 (5 bases). CDR3 size: 15 residues. Trimming removed 2 bases from V and 6 bases from J, with 14 bases in between. CDR1 MDHEN and CDR2 SYDVKM come from the germline V gene. CDR3 sequence: CASSLIQGLGNEQFF. The CDR3 DNA follows: TGTGCCAGCAGTTTAATCCAGGGCCTCGGCAATGAGCAGTTCTTC. The full variable domain, with the rest looked up from reference TRBV28 and TRBJ2-1, is DVKVTQSSRYLVKRTGEKVFLECVQDMDHENMFWYRQDPGLGLRLIYFSYDVKMKEKGDIPEGYSVSREKKERFSLILESASTNQTSMYLCASSLIQGLGNEQFFGPGTRLTVL.